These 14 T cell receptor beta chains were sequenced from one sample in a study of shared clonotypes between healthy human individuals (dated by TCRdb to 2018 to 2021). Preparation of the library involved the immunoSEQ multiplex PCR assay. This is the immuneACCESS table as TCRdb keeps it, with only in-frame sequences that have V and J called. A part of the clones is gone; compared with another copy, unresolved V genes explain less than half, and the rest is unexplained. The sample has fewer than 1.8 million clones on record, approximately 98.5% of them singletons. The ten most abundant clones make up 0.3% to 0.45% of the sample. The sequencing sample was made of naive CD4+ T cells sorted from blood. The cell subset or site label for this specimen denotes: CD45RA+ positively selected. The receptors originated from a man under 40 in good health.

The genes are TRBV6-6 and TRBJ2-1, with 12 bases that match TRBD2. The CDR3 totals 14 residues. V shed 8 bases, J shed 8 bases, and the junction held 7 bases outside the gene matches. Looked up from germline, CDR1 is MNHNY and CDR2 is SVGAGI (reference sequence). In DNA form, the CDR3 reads TGTGCCAGCCACAGACTAGCGGGAGCTGATGAGCAGTTCTTC. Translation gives CASHRLAGADEQFF.

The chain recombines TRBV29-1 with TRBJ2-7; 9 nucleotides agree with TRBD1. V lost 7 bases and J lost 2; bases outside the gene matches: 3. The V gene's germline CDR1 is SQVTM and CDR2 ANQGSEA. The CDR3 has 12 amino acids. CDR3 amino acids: CSGGTGTYEQYF. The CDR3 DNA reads TGCAGCGGGGGGACAGGGACCTACGAGCAGTACTTC.

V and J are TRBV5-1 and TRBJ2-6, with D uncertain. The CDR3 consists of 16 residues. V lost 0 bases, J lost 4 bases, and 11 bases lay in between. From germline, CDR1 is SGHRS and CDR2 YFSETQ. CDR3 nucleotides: TGCGCCAGCAGCTTGGGCTTGGGTTCCGGGGCCAACGTCCTGACTTTC. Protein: CASSLGLGSGANVLTF.

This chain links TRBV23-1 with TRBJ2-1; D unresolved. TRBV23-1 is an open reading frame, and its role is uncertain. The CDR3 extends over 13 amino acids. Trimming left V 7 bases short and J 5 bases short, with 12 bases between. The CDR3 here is CASTSTGHNEQFF. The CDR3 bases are TGCGCCAGCACCTCAACCGGGCACAATGAGCAGTTCTTC.

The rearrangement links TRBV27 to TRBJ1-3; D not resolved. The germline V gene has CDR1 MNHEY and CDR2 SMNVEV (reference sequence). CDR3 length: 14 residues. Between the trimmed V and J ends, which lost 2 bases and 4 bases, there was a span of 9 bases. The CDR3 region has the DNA TGTGCCAGCAGTTTAGGGCAGCTCGGAAACACCATATATTTT. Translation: CASSLGQLGNTIYF.

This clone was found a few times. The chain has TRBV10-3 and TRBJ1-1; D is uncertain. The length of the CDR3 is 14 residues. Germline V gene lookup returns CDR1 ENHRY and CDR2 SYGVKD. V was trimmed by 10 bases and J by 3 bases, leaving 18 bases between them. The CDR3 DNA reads TGTGCCACCAGCCTTCTAGTGGTGGACACTGAAGCTTTCTTT. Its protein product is CATSLLVVDTEAFF.

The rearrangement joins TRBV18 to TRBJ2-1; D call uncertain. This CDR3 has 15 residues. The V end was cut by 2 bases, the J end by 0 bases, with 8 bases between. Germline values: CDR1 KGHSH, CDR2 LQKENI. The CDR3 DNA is TGTGCCAGCTCACCAATGGATAGCTCCTACAATGAGCAGTTCTTC. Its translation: CASSPMDSSYNEQFF.

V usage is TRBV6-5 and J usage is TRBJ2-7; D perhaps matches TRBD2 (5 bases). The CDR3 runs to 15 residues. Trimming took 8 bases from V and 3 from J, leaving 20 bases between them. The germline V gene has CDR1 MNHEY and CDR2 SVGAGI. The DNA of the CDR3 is TGTGCCAGCGGACTGAGGGTGAGGCAAGGCTACGAGCAGTACTTC. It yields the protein CASGLRVRQGYEQYF.

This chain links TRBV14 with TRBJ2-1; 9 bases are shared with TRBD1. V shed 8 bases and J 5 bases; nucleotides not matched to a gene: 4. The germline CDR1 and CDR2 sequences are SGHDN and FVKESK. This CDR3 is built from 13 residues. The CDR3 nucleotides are TGTGCCAGCGAGGACAGGGGCAACAATGAGCAGTTCTTC. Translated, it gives CASEDRGNNEQFF.

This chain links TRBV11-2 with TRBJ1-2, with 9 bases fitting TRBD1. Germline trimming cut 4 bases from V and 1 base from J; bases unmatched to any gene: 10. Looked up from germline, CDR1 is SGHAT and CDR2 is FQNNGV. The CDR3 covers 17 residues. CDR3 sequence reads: CASSSHRDRVLNYGYTF. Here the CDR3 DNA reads TGTGCCAGCAGCTCCCACCGGGACAGGGTTCTTAACTATGGCTACACCTTC.

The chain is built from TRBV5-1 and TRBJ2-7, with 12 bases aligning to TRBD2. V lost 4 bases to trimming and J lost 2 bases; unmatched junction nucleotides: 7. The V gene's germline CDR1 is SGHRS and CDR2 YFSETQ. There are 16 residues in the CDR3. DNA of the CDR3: TGCGCCAGCAGCGGCCCGGGACTAGCGGGCCCCTACGAGCAGTACTTC. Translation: CASSGPGLAGPYEQYF.

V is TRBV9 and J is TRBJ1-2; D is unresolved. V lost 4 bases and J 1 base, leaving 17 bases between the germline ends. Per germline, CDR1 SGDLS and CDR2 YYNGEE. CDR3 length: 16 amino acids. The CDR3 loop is CASSPDVLVYNYGYTF. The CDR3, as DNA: TGTGCCAGCAGCCCCGACGTACTGGTTTATAACTATGGCTACACCTTC. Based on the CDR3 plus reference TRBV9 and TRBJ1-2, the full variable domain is DSGVTQTPKHLITATGQRVTLRCSPRSGDLSVYWYQQSLDQGLQFLIQYYNGEERAKGNILERFSAQQFPDLHSELNLSSLELGDSALYFCASSPDVLVYNYGYTFGSGTRLTVV.

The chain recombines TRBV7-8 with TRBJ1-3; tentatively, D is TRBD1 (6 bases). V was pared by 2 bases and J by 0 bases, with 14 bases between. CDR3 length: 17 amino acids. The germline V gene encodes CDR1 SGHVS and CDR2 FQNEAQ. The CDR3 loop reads CASSLIDRTYSGNTIYF. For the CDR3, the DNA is TGTGCCAGCAGCTTAATAGACAGGACCTACTCTGGAAACACCATATATTTT.

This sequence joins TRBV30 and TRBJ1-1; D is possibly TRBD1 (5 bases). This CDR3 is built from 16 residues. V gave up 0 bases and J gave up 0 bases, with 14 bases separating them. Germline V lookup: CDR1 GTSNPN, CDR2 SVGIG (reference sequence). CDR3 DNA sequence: TGTGCCTGGAGTGTACCCCCGACAGACTTGAACACTGAAGCTTTCTTT. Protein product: CAWSVPPTDLNTEAFF.